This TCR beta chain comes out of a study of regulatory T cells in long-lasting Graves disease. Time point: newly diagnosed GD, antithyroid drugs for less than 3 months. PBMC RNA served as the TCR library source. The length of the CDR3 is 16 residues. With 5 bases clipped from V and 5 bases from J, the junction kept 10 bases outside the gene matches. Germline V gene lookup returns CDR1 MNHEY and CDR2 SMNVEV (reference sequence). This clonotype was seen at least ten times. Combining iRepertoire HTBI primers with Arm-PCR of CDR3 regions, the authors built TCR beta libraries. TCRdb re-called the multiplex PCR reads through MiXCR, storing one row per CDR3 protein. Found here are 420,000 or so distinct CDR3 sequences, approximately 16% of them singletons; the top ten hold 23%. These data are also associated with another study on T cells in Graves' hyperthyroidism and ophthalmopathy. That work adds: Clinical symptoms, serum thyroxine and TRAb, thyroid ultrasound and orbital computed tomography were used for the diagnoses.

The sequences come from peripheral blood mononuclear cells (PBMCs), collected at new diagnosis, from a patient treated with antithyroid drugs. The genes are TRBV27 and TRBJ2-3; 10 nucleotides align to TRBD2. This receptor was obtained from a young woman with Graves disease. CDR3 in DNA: TGTGCCAGCAGTACAGGGGCTAGCGGGAGACGAGATACGCAGTATTTT. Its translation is CASSTGASGRRDTQYF.